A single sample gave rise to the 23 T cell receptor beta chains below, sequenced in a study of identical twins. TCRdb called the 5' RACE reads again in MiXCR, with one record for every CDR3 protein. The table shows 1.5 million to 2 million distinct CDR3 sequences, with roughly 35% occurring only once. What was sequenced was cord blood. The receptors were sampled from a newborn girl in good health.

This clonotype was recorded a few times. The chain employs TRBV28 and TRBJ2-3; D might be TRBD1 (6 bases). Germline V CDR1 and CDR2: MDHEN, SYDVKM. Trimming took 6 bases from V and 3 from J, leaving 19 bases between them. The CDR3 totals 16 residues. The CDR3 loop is CASRETGWGETDTQYF. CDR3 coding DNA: TGTGCCAGCAGGGAAACAGGGTGGGGCGAGACAGATACGCAGTATTTT.

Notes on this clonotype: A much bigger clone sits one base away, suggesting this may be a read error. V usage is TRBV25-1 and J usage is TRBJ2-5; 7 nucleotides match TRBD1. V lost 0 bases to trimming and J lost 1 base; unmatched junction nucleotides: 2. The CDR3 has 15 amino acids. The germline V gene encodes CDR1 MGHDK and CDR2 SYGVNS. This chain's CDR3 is CASSEYGTAQETQYF. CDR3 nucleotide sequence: TGTGCCAGCAGTGAATATGGGACAGCCCAAGAGACCCAGTACTTC. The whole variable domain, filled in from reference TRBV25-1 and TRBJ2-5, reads EADIYQTPRYLVIGTGKKITLECSQTMGHDKMYWYQQDPGMELHLIHYSYGVNSTEKGDLSSESTVSRIRTEHFPLTLESARPSHTSQYLCASSEYGTAQETQYFGPGTRLLVL.

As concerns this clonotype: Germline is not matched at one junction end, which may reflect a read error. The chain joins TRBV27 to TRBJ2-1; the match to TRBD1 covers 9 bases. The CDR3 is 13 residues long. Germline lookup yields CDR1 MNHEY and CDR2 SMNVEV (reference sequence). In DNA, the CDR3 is TGTGCCAGCAGTCAGGACAGGGGAAATGAGCGGTTCTTC. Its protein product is CASSQDRGNERFF.

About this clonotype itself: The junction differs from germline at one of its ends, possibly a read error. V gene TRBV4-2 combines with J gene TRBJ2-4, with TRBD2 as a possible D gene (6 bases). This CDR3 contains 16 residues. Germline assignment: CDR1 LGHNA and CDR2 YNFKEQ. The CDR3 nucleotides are TGTGCCAGCAGCCTACAGGTGACGGGAGCTGAAAACATTCACTACTTC. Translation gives CASSLQVTGAENIHYF.

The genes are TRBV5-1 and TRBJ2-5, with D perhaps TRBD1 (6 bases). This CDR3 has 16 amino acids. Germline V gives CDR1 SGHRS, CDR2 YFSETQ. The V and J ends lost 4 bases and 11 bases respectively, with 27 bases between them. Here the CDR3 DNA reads TGCGCCAGCAGCCCTTCCACCAGGGGAAGATCCAATGAGCAGTACTTC. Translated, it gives CASSPSTRGRSNEQYF.

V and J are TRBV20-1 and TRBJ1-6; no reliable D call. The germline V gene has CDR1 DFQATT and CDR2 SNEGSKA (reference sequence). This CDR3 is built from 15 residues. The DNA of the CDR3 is TGCAGGGCTGTAGGGATAAGCTCCTATAATTCACCCCTCCACTTT. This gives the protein CRAVGISSYNSPLHF.

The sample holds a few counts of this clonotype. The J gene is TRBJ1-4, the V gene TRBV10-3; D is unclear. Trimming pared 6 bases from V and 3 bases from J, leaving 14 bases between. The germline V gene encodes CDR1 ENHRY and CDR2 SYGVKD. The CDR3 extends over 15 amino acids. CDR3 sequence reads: CAIRPVSAANEKLFF. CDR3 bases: TGTGCCATCAGACCCGTCTCGGCAGCTAATGAAAAACTGTTTTTT.

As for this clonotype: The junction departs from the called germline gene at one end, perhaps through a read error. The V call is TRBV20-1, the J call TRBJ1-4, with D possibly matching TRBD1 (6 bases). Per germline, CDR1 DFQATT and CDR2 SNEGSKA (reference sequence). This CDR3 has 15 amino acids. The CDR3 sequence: CSVRDIGGFNEKLFF. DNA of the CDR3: TGCAGTGTTAGAGATATAGGGGGATTTAATGAAAAACTGTTTTTT.

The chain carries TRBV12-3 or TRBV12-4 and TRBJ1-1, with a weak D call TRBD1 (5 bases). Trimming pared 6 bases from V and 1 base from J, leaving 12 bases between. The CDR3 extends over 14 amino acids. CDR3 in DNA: TGTGCCAGCAGACCCAGGACACCGAACACTGAAGCTTTCTTT. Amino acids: CASRPRTPNTEAFF.

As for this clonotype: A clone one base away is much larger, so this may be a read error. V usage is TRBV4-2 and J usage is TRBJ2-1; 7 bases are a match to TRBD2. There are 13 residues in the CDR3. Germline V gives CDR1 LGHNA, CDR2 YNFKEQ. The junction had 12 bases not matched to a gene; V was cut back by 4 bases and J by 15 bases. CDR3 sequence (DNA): TGTGCCAGCAGCCGAGAAGGAGGAGCGGGACGGTTCTTC. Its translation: CASSREGGAGRFF.

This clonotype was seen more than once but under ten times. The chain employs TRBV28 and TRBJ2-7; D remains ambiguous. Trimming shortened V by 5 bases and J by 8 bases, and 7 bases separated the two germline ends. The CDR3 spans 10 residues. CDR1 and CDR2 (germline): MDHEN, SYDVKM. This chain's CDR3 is CASSALQQYF. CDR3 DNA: TGTGCCAGCAGTGCCCTCCAGCAGTACTTC.

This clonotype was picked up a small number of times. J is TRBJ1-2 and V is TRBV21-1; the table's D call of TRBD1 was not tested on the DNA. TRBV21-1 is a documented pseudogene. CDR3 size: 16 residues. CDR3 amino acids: CASSRQAYLLNYGYTF. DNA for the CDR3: TGTGCCAGCAGCCGACAGGCCTACCTCCTTAACTATGGCTACACCTTC.

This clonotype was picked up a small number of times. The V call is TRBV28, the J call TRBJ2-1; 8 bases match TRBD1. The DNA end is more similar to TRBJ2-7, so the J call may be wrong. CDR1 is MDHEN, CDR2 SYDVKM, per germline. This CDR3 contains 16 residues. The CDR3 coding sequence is TGTGCCAGCAGTTTAGCGACAGGGGTGGGACAGAATGAGCAGTACTTC. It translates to CASSLATGVGQNEQYF.

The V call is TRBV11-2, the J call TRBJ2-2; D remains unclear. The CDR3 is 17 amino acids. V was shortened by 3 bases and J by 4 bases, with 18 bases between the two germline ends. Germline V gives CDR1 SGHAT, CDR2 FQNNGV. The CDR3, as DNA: TGTGCCAGCAGCTTCGTATTAACAGCCAGGAGCACCGGGGAGCTGTTTTTT. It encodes CASSFVLTARSTGELFF. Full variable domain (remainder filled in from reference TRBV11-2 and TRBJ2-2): EAGVAQSPRYKIIEKRQSVAFWCNPISGHATLYWYQQILGQGPKLLIQFQNNGVVDDSQLPKDRFSAERLKGVDSTLKIQPAKLEDSAVYLCASSFVLTARSTGELFFGEGSRLTVL.

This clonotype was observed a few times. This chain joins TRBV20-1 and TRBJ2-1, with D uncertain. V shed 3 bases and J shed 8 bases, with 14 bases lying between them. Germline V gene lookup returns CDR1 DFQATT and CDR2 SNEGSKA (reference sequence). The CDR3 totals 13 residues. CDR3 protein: CSASPFSWDEQFF. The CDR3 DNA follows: TGCAGTGCTAGTCCCTTCTCGTGGGATGAGCAGTTCTTC.

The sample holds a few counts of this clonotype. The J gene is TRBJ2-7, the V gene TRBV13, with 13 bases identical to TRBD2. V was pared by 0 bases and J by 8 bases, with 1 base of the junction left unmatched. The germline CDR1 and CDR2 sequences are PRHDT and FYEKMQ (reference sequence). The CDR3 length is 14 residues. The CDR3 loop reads CASSLGTSGGQQYF. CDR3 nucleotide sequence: TGTGCCAGCAGCTTAGGGACTAGCGGGGGGCAGCAGTACTTC.

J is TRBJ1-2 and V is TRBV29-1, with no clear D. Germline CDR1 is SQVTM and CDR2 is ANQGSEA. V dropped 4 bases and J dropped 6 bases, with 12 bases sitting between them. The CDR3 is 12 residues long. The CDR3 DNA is TGCAGCGTTGCCCGGGAAAGTGATGGCTACACCTTC. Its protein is CSVARESDGYTF.

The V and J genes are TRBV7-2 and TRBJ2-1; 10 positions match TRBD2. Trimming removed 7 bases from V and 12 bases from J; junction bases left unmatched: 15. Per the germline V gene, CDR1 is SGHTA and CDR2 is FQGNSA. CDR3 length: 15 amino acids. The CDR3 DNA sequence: TGTGCCAGCACCAGAAAAGCGGGAGGGGACACTGGGCAGTTCTTC. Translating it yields CASTRKAGGDTGQFF.

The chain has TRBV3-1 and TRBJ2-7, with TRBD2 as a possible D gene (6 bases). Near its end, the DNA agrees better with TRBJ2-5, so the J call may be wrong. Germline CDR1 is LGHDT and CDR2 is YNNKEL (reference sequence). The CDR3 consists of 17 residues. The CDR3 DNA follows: TGTGCCAGCAGCCAAGCCTCCACCGGGAGAAAAAGGGAGACCCAGTACTTC. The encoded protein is CASSQASTGRKRETQYF.

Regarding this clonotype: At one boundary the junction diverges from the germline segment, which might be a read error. The CDR3 region is CARSLGRRRTVQETQYF. DNA for the CDR3: TGTGCCCGCAGTTTAGGGCGACGTCGAACCGTCCAAGAGACCCAGTACTTC. V usage is TRBV12-3 or TRBV12-4 and J usage is TRBJ2-5; no clear D. The CDR3 runs to 17 residues.

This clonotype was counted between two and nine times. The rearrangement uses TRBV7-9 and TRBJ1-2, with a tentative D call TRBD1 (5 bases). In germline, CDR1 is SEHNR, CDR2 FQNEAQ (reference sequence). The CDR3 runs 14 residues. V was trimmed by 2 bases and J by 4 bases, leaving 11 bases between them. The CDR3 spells CASSLNQGAYGYTF. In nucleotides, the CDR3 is TGTGCCAGCAGCTTAAATCAGGGAGCCTATGGCTACACCTTC.

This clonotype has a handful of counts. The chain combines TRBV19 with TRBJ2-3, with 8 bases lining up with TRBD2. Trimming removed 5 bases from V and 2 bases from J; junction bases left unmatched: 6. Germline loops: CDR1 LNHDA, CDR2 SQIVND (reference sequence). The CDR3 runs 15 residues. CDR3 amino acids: CASSARGGPTDTQYF. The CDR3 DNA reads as TGTGCCAGTAGTGCACGCGGGGGGCCCACAGATACGCAGTATTTT.

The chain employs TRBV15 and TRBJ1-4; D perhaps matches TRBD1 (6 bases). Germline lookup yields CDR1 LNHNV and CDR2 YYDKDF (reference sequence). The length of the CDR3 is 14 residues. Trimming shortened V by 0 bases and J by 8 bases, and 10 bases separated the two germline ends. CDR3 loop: CATSRDSGAEKLFF. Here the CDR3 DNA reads TGTGCCACCAGCAGAGATTCAGGGGCAGAAAAACTGTTTTTT. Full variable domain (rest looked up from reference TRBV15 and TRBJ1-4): DAMVIQNPRYQVTQFGKPVTLSCSQTLNHNVMYWYQQKSSQAPKLLFHYYDKDFNNEADTPDNFQSRRPNTSFCFLDIRSPGLGDTAMYLCATSRDSGAEKLFFGSGTQLSVL.